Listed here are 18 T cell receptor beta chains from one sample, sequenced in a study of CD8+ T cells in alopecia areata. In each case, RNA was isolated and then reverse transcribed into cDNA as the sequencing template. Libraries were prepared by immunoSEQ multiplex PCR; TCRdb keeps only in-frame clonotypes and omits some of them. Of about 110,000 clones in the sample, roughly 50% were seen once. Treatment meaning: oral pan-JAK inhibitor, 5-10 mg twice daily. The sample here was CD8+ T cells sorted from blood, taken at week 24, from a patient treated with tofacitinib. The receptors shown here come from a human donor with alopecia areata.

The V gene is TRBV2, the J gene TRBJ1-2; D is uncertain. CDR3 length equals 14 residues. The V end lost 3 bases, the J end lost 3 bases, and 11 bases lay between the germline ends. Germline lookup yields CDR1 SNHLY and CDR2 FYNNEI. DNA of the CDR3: TGTGCCAGCAGTGATTGGGGAGTTGACTATGGCTACACCTTC. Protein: CASSDWGVDYGYTF.

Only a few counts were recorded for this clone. The CDR3 reads CASSQEARDEQYF. The CDR3 nucleotides read TGTGCCAGCAGCCAAGAGGCCAGGGACGAGCAGTACTTC. The rearrangement joins TRBV4-2 to TRBJ2-7, with D possibly TRBD1 on 5 matching bases. V shed 0 bases and J shed 5 bases, with 8 bases lying between them. Germline assignment: CDR1 LGHNA and CDR2 YNFKEQ. The CDR3 is 13 amino acids.

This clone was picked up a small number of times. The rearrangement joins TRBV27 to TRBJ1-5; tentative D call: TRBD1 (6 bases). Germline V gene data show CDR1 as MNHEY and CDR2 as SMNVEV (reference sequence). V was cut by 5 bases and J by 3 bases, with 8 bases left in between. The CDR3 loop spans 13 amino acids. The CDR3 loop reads CASSPGVNQPQHF. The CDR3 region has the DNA TGTGCCAGCAGTCCAGGGGTCAATCAGCCCCAGCATTTT.

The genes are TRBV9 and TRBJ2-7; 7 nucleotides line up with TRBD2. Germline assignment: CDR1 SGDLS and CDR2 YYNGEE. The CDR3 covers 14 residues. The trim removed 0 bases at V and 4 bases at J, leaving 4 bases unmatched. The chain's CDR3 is CASSVADGGYEQYF. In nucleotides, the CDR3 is TGTGCCAGCAGCGTAGCGGACGGGGGGTACGAGCAGTACTTC.

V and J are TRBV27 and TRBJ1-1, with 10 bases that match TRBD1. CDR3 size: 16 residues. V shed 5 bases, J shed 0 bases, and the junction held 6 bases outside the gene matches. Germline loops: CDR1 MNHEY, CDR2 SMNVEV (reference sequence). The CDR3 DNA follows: TGTGCCAGCAGTGGGGACAGGGGTAATTTGAACACTGAAGCTTTCTTT. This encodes CASSGDRGNLNTEAFF.

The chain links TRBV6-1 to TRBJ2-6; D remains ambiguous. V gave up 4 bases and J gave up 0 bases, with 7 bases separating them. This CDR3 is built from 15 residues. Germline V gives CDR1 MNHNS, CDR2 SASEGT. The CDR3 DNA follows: TGTGCCAGCAGTGGGGGTTCCTCTGGGGCCAACGTCCTGACTTTC. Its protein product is CASSGGSSGANVLTF.

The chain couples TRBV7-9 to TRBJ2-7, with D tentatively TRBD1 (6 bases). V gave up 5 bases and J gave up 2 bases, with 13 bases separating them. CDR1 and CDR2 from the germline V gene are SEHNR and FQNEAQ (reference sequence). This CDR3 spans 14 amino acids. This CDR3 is CASSVTGSPYEQYF. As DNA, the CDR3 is TGTGCCAGCAGCGTGACAGGTAGCCCCTACGAGCAGTACTTC.

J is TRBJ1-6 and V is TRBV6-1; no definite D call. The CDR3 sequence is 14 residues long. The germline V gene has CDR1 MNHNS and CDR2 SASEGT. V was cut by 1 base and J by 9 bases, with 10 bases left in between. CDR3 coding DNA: TGTGCCAGCAGTGAAGAAGGCAGTTTTTCACCCCTCCACTTT. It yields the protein CASSEEGSFSPLHF.

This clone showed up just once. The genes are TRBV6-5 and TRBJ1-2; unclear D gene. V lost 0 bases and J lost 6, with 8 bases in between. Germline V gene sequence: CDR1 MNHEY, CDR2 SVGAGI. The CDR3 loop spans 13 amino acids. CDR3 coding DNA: TGTGCCAGCAGTTACTCGATATCAAATGGCTACACCTTC. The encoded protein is CASSYSISNGYTF.

CDR3 coding DNA: TGTGCCAGCAGTGAATACCGGGCTGCTTGGGAGCAGTACTTC. It encodes CASSEYRAAWEQYF. The chain is built from TRBV2 and TRBJ2-7; D is undetermined. The CDR3 consists of 14 residues. The germline CDR1 and CDR2 sequences are SNHLY and FYNNEI. V gave up 2 bases and J gave up 7 bases, with 15 bases separating them.

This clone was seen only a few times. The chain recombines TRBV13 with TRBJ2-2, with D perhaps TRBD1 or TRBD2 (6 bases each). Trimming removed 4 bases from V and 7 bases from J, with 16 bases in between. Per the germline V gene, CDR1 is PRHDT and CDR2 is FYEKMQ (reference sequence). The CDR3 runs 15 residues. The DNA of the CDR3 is TGTGCCAGCAGCTCCATGGGGGGCATTGGCGGGGAGCTGTTTTTT. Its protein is CASSSMGGIGGELFF. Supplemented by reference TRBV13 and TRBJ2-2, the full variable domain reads AAGVIQSPRHLIKEKRETATLKCYPIPRHDTVYWYQQGPGQDPQFLISFYEKMQSDKGSIPDRFSAQQFSDYHSELNMSSLELGDSALYFCASSSMGGIGGELFFGEGSRLTVL.

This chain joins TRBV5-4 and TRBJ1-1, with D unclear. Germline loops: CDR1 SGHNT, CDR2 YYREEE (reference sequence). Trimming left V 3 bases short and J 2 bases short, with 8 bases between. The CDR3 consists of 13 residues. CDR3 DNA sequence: TGTGCCAGCAGCTATGGACCTAACACTGAAGCTTTCTTT. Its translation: CASSYGPNTEAFF.

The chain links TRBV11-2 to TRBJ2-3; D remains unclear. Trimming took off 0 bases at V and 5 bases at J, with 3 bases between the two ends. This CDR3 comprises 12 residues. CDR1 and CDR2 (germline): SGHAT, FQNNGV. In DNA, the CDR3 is TGTGCCAGCAGCTTAGATCGAGATACGCAGTATTTT. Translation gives CASSLDRDTQYF.

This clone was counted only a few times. The CDR3 sequence is CASSLGGGAGQPQHF. CDR3 nucleotides: TGCGCCAGCAGCCTTGGAGGGGGCGCGGGTCAGCCCCAGCATTTT. The rearrangement links TRBV5-1 to TRBJ1-5, with TRBD1 identical over 7 bases. V lost 4 bases to trimming and J lost 6 bases; unmatched junction nucleotides: 10. CDR1 is SGHRS, CDR2 YFSETQ, per germline. The CDR3 is 15 amino acids.

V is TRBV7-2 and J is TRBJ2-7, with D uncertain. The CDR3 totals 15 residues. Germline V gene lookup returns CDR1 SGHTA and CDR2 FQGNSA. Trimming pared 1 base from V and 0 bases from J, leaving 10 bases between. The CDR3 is CASSLDHPSSYEQYF. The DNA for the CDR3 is TGTGCCAGCAGCTTAGATCACCCGAGCTCCTACGAGCAGTACTTC.

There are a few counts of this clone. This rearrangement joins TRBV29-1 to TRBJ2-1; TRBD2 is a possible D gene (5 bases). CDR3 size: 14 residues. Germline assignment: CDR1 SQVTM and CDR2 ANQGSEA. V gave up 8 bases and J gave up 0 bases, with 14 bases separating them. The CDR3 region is CSHITGSSYNEQFF. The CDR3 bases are TGCAGCCACATTACGGGGAGCTCCTACAATGAGCAGTTCTTC.

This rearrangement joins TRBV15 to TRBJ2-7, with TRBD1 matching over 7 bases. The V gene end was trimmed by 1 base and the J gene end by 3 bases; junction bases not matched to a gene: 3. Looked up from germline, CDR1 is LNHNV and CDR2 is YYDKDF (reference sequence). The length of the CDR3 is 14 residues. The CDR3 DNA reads TGTGCCACCAGCAGAGTCGACAGGGTCTACGAGCAGTACTTC. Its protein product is CATSRVDRVYEQYF.

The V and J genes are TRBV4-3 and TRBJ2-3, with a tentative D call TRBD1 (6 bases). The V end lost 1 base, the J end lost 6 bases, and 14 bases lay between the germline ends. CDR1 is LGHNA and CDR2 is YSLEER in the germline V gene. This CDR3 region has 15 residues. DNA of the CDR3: TGCGCCAGCAGCCAAGGTTCAGGGGTGAGGGATACGCAGTATTTT. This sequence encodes CASSQGSGVRDTQYF.